Here is one TCR beta chain with its context. Its antigen is unidentified. The sample is drawn from a study of cytomegalovirus exposure and HLA in healthy donors. PCR amplification relied on 60 Vbeta primers (plus 13 Jbeta primers). Profiling relied on immunoSEQ multiplex PCR, and the TCRdb table lists in-frame clones only, not all of them. The table lists hundreds of thousands of clones, about 80% of them singletons, with approximately 0.62% in the top ten. This CDR3 contains 13 residues. Trimming stripped 5 bases from V and 4 bases from J, with 9 bases between. The germline gives CDR1 MNHNS, CDR2 SASEGT. General observations from the study: Presence/absence analyses treated sequencing depth as roughly uniform across donors. Associated with HLA alleles at 0.05 false discovery rate in a later analysis were some 18,000 TCR beta sequences. A missense DCLRE1C variant was associated with V- and J-gene trimming of TCR beta chains in a later analysis, and an independent cohort replicated the association.

The chain joins TRBV6-1 to TRBJ1-5, with a tentative D call TRBD1 (6 bases). The sample comprised PBMCs. This clonotype originated in a woman in her thirties or forties in good health and CMV-seronegative. The CDR3 DNA sequence: TGTGCCAGCAGTCGGACAGAAAATCAGCCCCAGCATTTT. Its translation: CASSRTENQPQHF.